These 15 T cell receptor beta chains originate from one sample sequenced in a study of T cell changes during pregnancy in multiple sclerosis. Sequencing was performed with immunoSEQ multiplex PCR; in TCRdb, only in-frame clones are kept and a portion is missing. Of approximately 41,000 clones detected, around nine tenths appear once; the ten largest clones hold around 0.7%. The material sequenced was CD4+ T cells from peripheral blood mononuclear cells, taken in the second trimester of pregnancy. These receptors all come from a female donor in good health, enrolled as a control in a pregnancy study.

The chain recombines TRBV5-3 with TRBJ2-5; TRBD2 matches at 10 bases. TRBV5-3 is an ORF; its function is uncertain. The trim removed 1 base at V and 4 bases at J, leaving 7 bases unmatched. The CDR3 sequence is 16 residues long. The chain's CDR3 is CARSLSQRGGRETQYF. CDR3 DNA: TGTGCCAGAAGCTTGTCTCAGCGGGGGGGCCGAGAGACCCAGTACTTC.

The chain has TRBV18 and TRBJ2-7; 10 bases line up with TRBD1. V was clipped by 3 bases and J by 0 bases; unmatched bases: 2. CDR3 length: 15 residues. The germline V gene has CDR1 KGHSH and CDR2 LQKENI. In DNA, the CDR3 is TGTGCCAGCTCACCGGGACAGGGGCTCTCCTACGAGCAGTACTTC. It specifies CASSPGQGLSYEQYF.

V gene TRBV6-1 combines with J gene TRBJ1-5, with D unclear. The CDR3 consists of 14 residues. In germline, CDR1 is MNHNS, CDR2 SASEGT. The V and J ends lost 3 bases and 7 bases respectively, with 13 bases between them. CDR3 region: CASSERGLGQPQHF. Here the CDR3 DNA reads TGTGCCAGCAGTGAGAGAGGGCTTGGACAGCCCCAGCATTTT.

The rearrangement uses TRBV5-6 and TRBJ2-5, with D possibly TRBD1 on 5 matching bases. V lost 2 bases, J lost 5 bases, and 10 bases lay in between. Germline CDR1 is SGHDT and CDR2 is YYEEEE. This CDR3 is 13 amino acids long. CDR3 in DNA: TGTGCCAGCAGCTTAGGGGCCGGGGAGACCCAGTACTTC. It yields the protein CASSLGAGETQYF.

This clone was recorded only once. J is TRBJ2-1 and V is TRBV9; 7 bases agree with TRBD2. J gave up 7 bases and V 1 base, and 8 bases lay outside the gene matches. Germline CDR1 is SGDLS and CDR2 is YYNGEE. The CDR3 is 15 amino acids. CDR3 sequence: CASSVTSAGRNEQFF. CDR3 nucleotides: TGTGCCAGCAGCGTAACTTCAGCGGGGCGTAATGAGCAGTTCTTC.

The chain has TRBV5-1 and TRBJ1-4; 8 bases line up with TRBD1. J lost 3 bases, V lost 4 bases, and 8 bases had no gene match. Germline V lookup: CDR1 SGHRS, CDR2 YFSETQ. CDR3 size: 16 residues. This CDR3 reads CASSPGQGSANEKLFF. CDR3 DNA sequence: TGCGCCAGCAGCCCCGGACAGGGATCAGCTAATGAAAAACTGTTTTTT.

V and J are TRBV6-1 and TRBJ1-3, with D perhaps matching TRBD1 (5 bases). The CDR3 runs to 14 residues. Trimming shortened V by 10 bases and J by 0 bases, and 13 bases separated the two germline ends. Germline V gene lookup returns CDR1 MNHNS and CDR2 SASEGT. In DNA, the CDR3 is TGTGCCATCAGCAGGGCGAGCTCTGGAAACACCATATATTTT. It codes for CAISRASSGNTIYF.

The CDR3 nucleotides are TGTGCCAGCAGCGCCGTAGTGGCAGATACGCAGTATTTT. Its translation: CASSAVVADTQYF. This chain links TRBV7-3 with TRBJ2-3; no reliable D call. The ends were cut back, 5 bases at V and 4 bases at J, with 10 bases in the middle. The CDR3 length is 13 residues. Germline V gene lookup returns CDR1 SGHTA and CDR2 FQGTGA.

The rearrangement uses TRBV29-1 and TRBJ2-2; TRBD2 might be the D (7 bases). CDR1 and CDR2 from the germline V gene are SQVTM and ANQGSEA. The CDR3 consists of 15 residues. The V end lost 4 bases, the J end lost 1 base, and 13 bases lay between the germline ends. CDR3 DNA: TGCAGCGTTGTCGCGGGGGCATTGAACACCGGGGAGCTGTTTTTT. Translated: CSVVAGALNTGELFF.

The chain carries TRBV7-2 and TRBJ1-6; D call uncertain. CDR1 is SGHTA, CDR2 FQGNSA, per germline. V lost 5 bases to trimming and J lost 7 bases, with 15 bases between them. The CDR3 has 15 residues. The CDR3, as DNA: TGTGCCAGCAGCCCCCGGACTGCCCTAAATTCACCCCTCCACTTT. This codes for CASSPRTALNSPLHF.

The genes are TRBV6-5 and TRBJ2-5; 8 bases are shared with TRBD2. J gave up 5 bases and V 0 bases, and 8 bases lay outside the gene matches. The CDR3 loop spans 16 amino acids. Germline values: CDR1 MNHEY, CDR2 SVGAGI. CDR3 in amino acids: CASSYSDSGGSETQYF. The CDR3 bases are TGTGCCAGCAGTTACTCAGACAGCGGGGGCTCCGAGACCCAGTACTTC.

The J gene is TRBJ2-3, the V gene TRBV10-3, with TRBD1 identical over 9 bases. Germline trimming cut 7 bases from V and 3 bases from J; bases unmatched to any gene: 8. Germline V gene data show CDR1 as ENHRY and CDR2 as SYGVKD. The CDR3 covers 15 residues. The CDR3 coding sequence is TGTGCCATCAATGACAGGGGGTTTAGGACAGATACGCAGTATTTT. It yields the protein CAINDRGFRTDTQYF.

The rearrangement joins TRBV28 to TRBJ2-7; 12 positions agree with TRBD2. CDR1 is MDHEN, CDR2 SYDVKM, per germline. The J segment lost 4 bases and the V segment lost 3 bases, leaving 7 bases of the junction unmatched. The CDR3 is 16 amino acids. The CDR3 nucleotides are TGTGCCAGCAGTTTCATCGGACTAGCGGGGTTTTACGAGCAGTACTTC. Amino acid sequence: CASSFIGLAGFYEQYF.

This clone was counted only a few times. V and J are TRBV14 and TRBJ1-2; TRBD1 matches at 8 bases. The CDR3 length is 13 residues. Germline values: CDR1 SGHDN, CDR2 FVKESK. The J segment lost 4 bases and the V segment lost 4 bases, leaving 2 bases of the junction unmatched. The CDR3 reads CASSPDRAYGYTF. In DNA, the CDR3 is TGTGCCAGCAGCCCGGACAGGGCCTATGGCTACACCTTC.

The gene calls are TRBV9 and TRBJ2-5, with a possible D match to TRBD2 (6 bases). The CDR3 spans 15 residues. Germline values: CDR1 SGDLS, CDR2 YYNGEE. Trimming pared 0 bases from V and 5 bases from J, leaving 14 bases between. DNA of the CDR3: TGTGCCAGCAGCGTAGAGGGGTCTAGCGTCGAGACCCAGTACTTC. Its translation is CASSVEGSSVETQYF. The full variable domain, its missing parts supplied by reference TRBV9 and TRBJ2-5, is DSGVTQTPKHLITATGQRVTLRCSPRSGDLSVYWYQQSLDQGLQFLIQYYNGEERAKGNILERFSAQQFPDLHSELNLSSLELGDSALYFCASSVEGSSVETQYFGPGTRLLVL.